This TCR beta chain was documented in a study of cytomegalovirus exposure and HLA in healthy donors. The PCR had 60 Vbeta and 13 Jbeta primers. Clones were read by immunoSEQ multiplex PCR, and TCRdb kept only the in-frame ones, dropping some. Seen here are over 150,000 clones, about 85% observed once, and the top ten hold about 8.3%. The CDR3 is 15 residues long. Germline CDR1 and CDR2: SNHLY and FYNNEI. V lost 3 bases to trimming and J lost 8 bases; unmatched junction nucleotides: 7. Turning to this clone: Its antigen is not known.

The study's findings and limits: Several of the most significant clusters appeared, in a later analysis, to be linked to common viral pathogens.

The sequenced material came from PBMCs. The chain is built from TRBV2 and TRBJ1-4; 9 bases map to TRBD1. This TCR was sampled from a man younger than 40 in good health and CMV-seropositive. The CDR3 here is CASSDFMGQGEKLFF. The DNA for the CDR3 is TGTGCCAGCAGTGACTTTATGGGACAGGGCGAAAAACTGTTTTTT.